The 31 T cell receptor beta chains below were found in one sample sequenced in a study of T cell responses to AZD1222 COVID-19 vaccine. TCRdb's table, derived via immunoSEQ multiplex PCR, lists solely in-frame clones and lacks some. The sample records about 76,000 clones, more than 70% being singletons. Sequencing used peripheral blood, obtained on day 0 of AZD1222 vaccination. These receptors came from an adult in good health.

This clone came up once. The chain recombines TRBV5-5 with TRBJ2-6, with 7 bases aligning to TRBD1. The trim removed 4 bases at V and 3 bases at J, leaving 19 bases unmatched. The CDR3 sequence is 20 residues long. Germline V CDR1 and CDR2: SGHKS, YYEKEE (reference sequence). DNA for the CDR3: TGTGCCAGCAGCCCTGGAGTTGGTGTGACAGGGTTATTTGGGGCCAACGTCCTGACTTTC. Translation gives CASSPGVGVTGLFGANVLTF.

This rearrangement joins TRBV6-1 to TRBJ2-1; the match to TRBD1 covers 7 bases. Per germline, CDR1 MNHNS and CDR2 SASEGT. V lost 3 bases to trimming and J lost 11 bases; unmatched junction nucleotides: 4. The CDR3 has 12 residues. The CDR3: CASSEGQTKQFF. CDR3 DNA: TGTGCCAGCAGTGAGGGACAGACCAAGCAGTTCTTC.

The V call is TRBV6-5, the J call TRBJ1-2; D not certain. V lost 0 bases to trimming and J lost 4 bases, with 6 bases between them. In germline, CDR1 is MNHEY, CDR2 SVGAGI. The CDR3 contains 13 residues. The CDR3 nucleotides read TGTGCCAGCAGTTACTCGGAGAGCTATGGCTACACCTTC. It encodes CASSYSESYGYTF.

This chain links TRBV2 with TRBJ2-7, with D perhaps matching TRBD1 or TRBD2 (5 bases each). Trimming took off 0 bases at V and 0 bases at J, with 15 bases between the two ends. Germline V gene sequence: CDR1 SNHLY, CDR2 FYNNEI. CDR3 size: 17 residues. The CDR3 loop reads CASSEALWGPSSYEQYF. The DNA for the CDR3 is TGTGCCAGCAGTGAAGCGCTTTGGGGACCGAGCTCCTACGAGCAGTACTTC.

The chain is built from TRBV4-1 and TRBJ1-1, with a weak D call TRBD1 (5 bases). V was cut by 8 bases and J by 3 bases, with 7 bases left in between. Per germline, CDR1 MGHRA and CDR2 YSYEKL. The CDR3 covers 11 residues. CDR3 bases: TGCGCCAGCGGGGGGGACACTGAAGCTTTCTTT. Residues: CASGGDTEAFF.

The CDR3 DNA follows: TGTGCCAGCAGCCCCCGTGGGGTTGAAGCTTTCTTT. Amino acids: CASSPRGVEAFF. V is TRBV13 and J is TRBJ1-1; D call uncertain. Germline CDR1 and CDR2: PRHDT and FYEKMQ (reference sequence). With 5 bases removed from V and 7 bases from J, the gap between germline ends came to 11 bases. This CDR3 comprises 12 residues.

The rearrangement links TRBV3-1 (or the pseudogene TRBV3-2) to TRBJ2-1, with D maybe TRBD2 (5 bases). This CDR3 has 15 residues. In germline, CDR1 is LGHDT, CDR2 YNNKEL (reference sequence). The V and J ends lost 1 base and 2 bases respectively, with 9 bases between them. The CDR3: CASSQARTAYNEQFF. The CDR3 DNA sequence: TGTGCCAGCAGCCAAGCCCGGACTGCCTACAATGAGCAGTTCTTC.

The chain joins TRBV2 to TRBJ2-5, with a weak D call TRBD2 (5 bases). The V gene lost 10 bases and the J gene lost 3 bases, with 15 bases spanning the gap. Looked up from germline, CDR1 is SNHLY and CDR2 is FYNNEI. The CDR3 has 13 amino acids. DNA of the CDR3: TGTGCCACCTACACGGGGATTGAAGAGACCCAGTACTTC. Its translation is CATYTGIEETQYF.

This clone was counted a single time. The chain is built from TRBV7-6 and TRBJ2-6; maybe TRBD2 (5 bases). CDR3 length: 16 residues. Per the germline V gene, CDR1 is SGHVS and CDR2 is FNYEAQ. V shed 5 bases and J shed 0 bases, with 11 bases lying between them. In DNA, the CDR3 is TGTGCCAGCAGCCCTATGGGGAGCTCTGGGGCCAACGTCCTGACTTTC. Encoded protein: CASSPMGSSGANVLTF.

The rearrangement joins TRBV18 to TRBJ1-1, with D perhaps TRBD1 (5 bases). V lost 3 bases and J 1 base, leaving 12 bases between the germline ends. The CDR3 extends over 15 amino acids. Germline loops: CDR1 KGHSH, CDR2 LQKENI. CDR3: CASSPLLGTNTEAFF. The CDR3 coding sequence is TGTGCCAGCTCACCGCTACTTGGGACGAACACTGAAGCTTTCTTT.

V usage is TRBV7-2 and J usage is TRBJ2-4; D unclear. The CDR3 totals 16 residues. Germline V gives CDR1 SGHTA, CDR2 FQGNSA. Trimming cost V 2 bases and J 8 bases, with 19 bases left between them. CDR3 coding DNA: TGTGCCAGCAGCTTATCGACCCTGGTGGGTAGGGACATTCAGTACTTC. It specifies CASSLSTLVGRDIQYF.

This clone appeared once. The V and J genes are TRBV7-9 and TRBJ1-4; a weak D match, TRBD1 (5 bases). CDR3 length: 15 amino acids. The germline gives CDR1 SEHNR, CDR2 FQNEAQ (reference sequence). The V end lost 5 bases, the J end lost 7 bases, and 17 bases lay between the germline ends. CDR3 in DNA: TGTGCCAGCAGCCGGGCGGGTGGGGCTTCTGAAAAACTGTTTTTT. Protein: CASSRAGGASEKLFF.

This clone turned up a few times. J is TRBJ1-1 and V is TRBV29-1; 7 bases fit TRBD1. The CDR3 runs to 12 residues. CDR1 is SQVTM and CDR2 is ANQGSEA in the germline V gene. Trimming removed 4 bases from V and 4 bases from J; junction bases left unmatched: 3. Here the CDR3 reads CSVVEGATEAFF. CDR3 nucleotide sequence: TGCAGCGTTGTCGAGGGGGCCACTGAAGCTTTCTTT.

V and J are TRBV6-5 and TRBJ2-1, with 7 nucleotides matching TRBD2. The length of the CDR3 is 15 residues. CDR1 is MNHEY, CDR2 SVGAGI, per germline. Trimming took 9 bases from V and 4 from J; bases not matched to a gene: 12. In DNA form, the CDR3 reads TGTGCCAGTACGGAGGCGCTAGCGGAGTACAATGAGCAGTTCTTC. It encodes CASTEALAEYNEQFF.

This chain uses TRBV5-6 with TRBJ2-7; a weak D match, TRBD2 (5 bases). V dropped 4 bases and J dropped 6 bases, with 20 bases sitting between them. Germline CDR1 and CDR2: SGHDT and YYEEEE. The CDR3 is 15 amino acids. CDR3 loop: CASSPKDRIGVEQYF. The CDR3 DNA follows: TGTGCCAGCAGCCCAAAAGACCGGATCGGGGTCGAGCAGTACTTC. Variable domain in full (rest from reference TRBV5-6 and TRBJ2-7): DAGVTQSPTHLIKTRGQQVTLRCSPKSGHDTVSWYQQALGQGPQFIFQYYEEEERQRGNFPDRFSGHQFPNYSSELNVNALLLGDSALYLCASSPKDRIGVEQYFGPGTRLTVT.

The genes are TRBV5-5 and TRBJ2-7; maybe TRBD2 (6 bases). The CDR3 has 15 amino acids. V was pared by 4 bases and J by 0 bases, with 14 bases between. CDR1 SGHKS and CDR2 YYEKEE come from the germline V gene (reference sequence). The CDR3 spells CASSTDGGSSYEQYV. Here the CDR3 DNA reads TGTGCCAGCAGCACGGACGGAGGGAGCTCCTACGAGCAGTACGTC.

The chain has TRBV7-2 and TRBJ2-3; weak D call: TRBD1 (6 bases). The length of the CDR3 is 15 residues. Germline values: CDR1 SGHTA, CDR2 FQGNSA. The ends were cut back, 1 base at V and 6 bases at J, with 14 bases in the middle. The CDR3 loop is CASSLVTGLRDTQYF. The CDR3 DNA follows: TGTGCCAGCAGCTTAGTAACAGGGTTGAGGGATACGCAGTATTTT.

The chain has TRBV28 and TRBJ1-1; weak D call: TRBD1 (5 bases). There are 16 residues in the CDR3. With 6 bases removed from V and 1 base from J, the gap between germline ends came to 18 bases. Germline CDR1 reads MDHEN; CDR2 reads SYDVKM. Here the CDR3 reads CASSPEGHRGNTEAFF. The CDR3 coding sequence is TGTGCCAGCAGCCCTGAGGGGCATAGGGGGAACACTGAAGCTTTCTTT.

The chain is built from TRBV6-1 and TRBJ1-2, with D uncertain. CDR3 size: 13 residues. CDR1 MNHNS and CDR2 SASEGT come from the germline V gene. The V end was cut by 3 bases, the J end by 3 bases, with 8 bases between. CDR3 amino acids: CASSEGGYYGYTF. In DNA, the CDR3 is TGTGCCAGCAGTGAGGGAGGCTACTATGGCTACACCTTC.

This clone was counted a few times. The rearrangement uses TRBV6-6 and TRBJ2-5, with D possibly being TRBD2 (5 bases). Trimming took 4 bases from V and 5 from J, leaving 8 bases between them. Germline CDR1 and CDR2: MNHNY and SVGAGI (reference sequence). The CDR3 spans 12 residues. The CDR3 region has the DNA TGTGCCAGCAGTTTCCCGGGGGAGACCCAGTACTTC. Its protein product is CASSFPGETQYF.

This clone has just a few counts. The chain carries TRBV5-8 and TRBJ2-2, with a weak D call TRBD1 (7 bases). In germline, CDR1 is SGHTS, CDR2 YDEGEE. The CDR3 is 17 amino acids. Trimming left V 3 bases short and J 2 bases short, with 17 bases between. The CDR3 reads CASSSLRGTDNTGELFF. The DNA of the CDR3 is TGTGCCAGCAGCTCCCTTCGCGGGACAGACAACACCGGGGAGCTGTTTTTT. The variable domain in full, with the rest retrieved from reference TRBV5-8 and TRBJ2-2, is EAGVTQSPTHLIKTRGQQATLRCSPISGHTSVYWYQQALGLGLQFLLWYDEGEERNRGNFPPRFSGRQFPNYSSELNVNALELEDSALYLCASSSLRGTDNTGELFFGEGSRLTVL.

This chain uses TRBV29-1 with TRBJ2-1; 7 nucleotides agree with TRBD2. Germline V gives CDR1 SQVTM, CDR2 ANQGSEA. CDR3 size: 15 residues. V was pared by 4 bases and J by 0 bases, with 6 bases of the junction left unmatched. CDR3: CSVGSGRSSYNEQFF. CDR3 DNA sequence: TGCAGCGTTGGATCCGGGAGGAGCTCCTACAATGAGCAGTTCTTC.

The chain is built from TRBV5-1 and TRBJ2-5; no reliable D call. Trimming cost V 4 bases and J 1 base, with 8 bases left between them. The CDR3 runs to 13 residues. Looked up from germline, CDR1 is SGHRS and CDR2 is YFSETQ. As DNA, the CDR3 is TGCGCCAGCAGCCCCTGGCTCCAAGAGACCCAGTACTTC. Translated, it gives CASSPWLQETQYF.

The chain carries TRBV6-5 and TRBJ2-2; TRBD1 aligns across 10 bases. The trim removed 9 bases at V and 5 bases at J, leaving 3 bases unmatched. CDR3 length equals 13 residues. Germline values: CDR1 MNHEY, CDR2 SVGAGI. The CDR3, as DNA: TGTGCCAGTGGGACAGGGGAAACCGGGGAGCTGTTTTTT. It encodes CASGTGETGELFF.

On this clone itself: One end of the junction varies from germline; a read error may be responsible. The chain recombines TRBV27 with TRBJ1-6; D call uncertain. Looked up from germline, CDR1 is MNHEY and CDR2 is SMNVEV (reference sequence). The CDR3 extends over 13 amino acids. CDR3 DNA: TGTGCCAGCACCAGGAACACTAATTCGCCCCTCCACTTT. Its protein product is CASTRNTNSPLHF.

DNA for the CDR3: TGCGCCAGCAGCTCCCCAACCGACAGGGGCGAGCAGTACGTC. This gives the protein CASSSPTDRGEQYV. This chain connects TRBV5-1 to TRBJ2-7; TRBD1 agrees at 8 bases. The V gene end was trimmed by 3 bases and the J gene end by 6 bases; junction bases not matched to a gene: 8. The CDR3 consists of 14 residues. Germline-derived CDR1 and CDR2 are SGHRS and YFSETQ.

This clone was observed a handful of times. The chain employs TRBV2 and TRBJ2-5; D is undetermined. Trimming took 7 bases from V and 2 from J, leaving 2 bases between them. CDR1 is SNHLY and CDR2 is FYNNEI in the germline V gene. There are 10 residues in the CDR3. The DNA of the CDR3 is TGTGCCAGCAAGCAAGAGACCCAGTACTTC. It translates to CASKQETQYF.

The gene calls are TRBV4-1 and TRBJ2-1; perhaps TRBD1 as D (8 bases). Germline V gives CDR1 MGHRA, CDR2 YSYEKL. The CDR3 sequence is 16 residues long. V lost 3 bases and J lost 3, with 15 bases in between. The CDR3 DNA sequence: TGCGCCAGCAGCCACCTACAGGGGGAGGGCTACAATGAGCAGTTCTTC. It specifies CASSHLQGEGYNEQFF.

The chain recombines TRBV9 with TRBJ2-1; possibly TRBD2 for D (6 bases). V dropped 3 bases and J dropped 9 bases, with 22 bases sitting between them. CDR3 length equals 16 residues. From germline, CDR1 is SGDLS and CDR2 YYNGEE. The CDR3 DNA reads as TGTGCCAGCAGCGCGGAAAGGGCTAGAGGGAGGTCTGAGCAGTTCTTC. Its translation: CASSAERARGRSEQFF.

The chain joins TRBV18 to TRBJ2-1; D is unclear. Germline assignment: CDR1 KGHSH and CDR2 LQKENI. The CDR3 runs 15 residues. V lost 0 bases and J 0 bases, leaving 6 bases between the germline ends. The CDR3 sequence: CASSPPSSSYNEQFF. CDR3 nucleotide sequence: TGTGCCAGCTCACCACCTAGTAGCTCCTACAATGAGCAGTTCTTC.

The chain uses TRBV3-1 (or the pseudogene TRBV3-2) and TRBJ2-1; D remains ambiguous. Trimming left V 1 base short and J 4 bases short, with 8 bases between. Germline loops: CDR1 LGHDT, CDR2 YNNKEL (reference sequence). The CDR3 contains 14 residues. The CDR3 loop reads CASSQVAEYNEQFF. Here the CDR3 DNA reads TGTGCCAGCAGCCAAGTTGCAGAATACAATGAGCAGTTCTTC.